The 30 T cell receptor beta chains presented below share a single source sample, sequenced in a study of T cell changes during pregnancy in multiple sclerosis (dated by TCRdb to about 2019). The library came from the immunoSEQ multiplex PCR assay. Not all clones reach the TCRdb copy of this immuneACCESS table, which keeps in-frame sequences only. Checked studies attribute under half of the gap to unresolved V genes and leave the rest unexplained. For this sample the table gives 70,000 to 95,000 clones, of which over 85% were detected only once. Around 4.1% of the sample is held by the ten biggest clonotypes. The input for sequencing was peripheral blood, taken in the first trimester of pregnancy. All receptors derive from a female donor with multiple sclerosis, enrolled in a pregnancy study.

The gene calls are TRBV2 and TRBJ2-3, with TRBD2 matching 8 bases. Germline trimming cut 7 bases from V and 14 bases from J; bases unmatched to any gene: 5. Per germline, CDR1 SNHLY and CDR2 FYNNEI. The CDR3 spans 10 residues. CDR3 nucleotides: TGTGCCAGCATCGGGACTAGTTCGTATTTT. As protein: CASIGTSSYF.

This chain connects TRBV27 to TRBJ1-6; the D is unclear. CDR1 is MNHEY and CDR2 is SMNVEV in the germline V gene (reference sequence). The CDR3 totals 18 residues. V was shortened by 3 bases and J by 0 bases, with 15 bases between the two germline ends. The CDR3 coding sequence is TGTGCCAGCAGTTTTTTCCCTGCGGATCACTCCTATAATTCACCCCTCCACTTT. It translates to CASSFFPADHSYNSPLHF.

The CDR3 sequence is CASSVTSGPETQYF. The DNA of the CDR3 is TGTGCCAGCAGCGTCACTAGCGGCCCTGAGACCCAGTACTTC. The chain couples TRBV9 to TRBJ2-5; TRBD2 matches at 8 bases. CDR1 is SGDLS and CDR2 is YYNGEE in the germline V gene. The junction had 5 bases not matched to a gene; V was cut back by 2 bases and J by 5 bases. The CDR3 length is 14 residues.

The J gene is TRBJ2-7, the V gene TRBV7-6; 9 bases align to TRBD1. Germline assignment: CDR1 SGHVS and CDR2 FNYEAQ. CDR3 size: 14 residues. Trimming at V came to 5 bases and at J to 4 bases, leaving 6 bases not matched to a gene. CDR3 sequence (DNA): TGTGCCAGCAGCCCGGGACAGGGTGCGTACGAGCAGTACTTC. This translates into CASSPGQGAYEQYF.

This clone was detected once. The chain joins TRBV5-6 to TRBJ1-2, with D unresolved. V lost 0 bases and J lost 7, with 13 bases in between. Germline V CDR1 and CDR2: SGHDT, YYEEEE. The CDR3 runs 14 residues. The CDR3 region is CASSLGEGIFGYTF. The CDR3 bases are TGTGCCAGCAGCTTGGGAGAGGGTATATTTGGCTACACCTTC.

The chain links TRBV2 to TRBJ2-1; a weak D match, TRBD2 (7 bases). Germline lookup yields CDR1 SNHLY and CDR2 FYNNEI. The CDR3 extends over 15 amino acids. With 6 bases removed from V and 4 bases from J, the gap between germline ends came to 16 bases. CDR3 sequence: CASSLGGGMYNEQFF. The CDR3 bases are TGTGCCAGCAGCCTTGGGGGGGGCATGTACAATGAGCAGTTCTTC. Variable domain in full (rest from reference TRBV2 and TRBJ2-1): EPEVTQTPSHQVTQMGQEVILRCVPISNHLYFYWYRQILGQKVEFLVSFYNNEISEKSEIFDDQFSVERPDGSNFTLKIRSTKLEDSAMYFCASSLGGGMYNEQFFGPGTRLTVL.

This clone occurred once. The same CDR3 also results from other DNA sequences found in this sample. The chain joins TRBV9 to TRBJ1-6; no clear D. Germline assignment: CDR1 SGDLS and CDR2 YYNGEE. Trimming left V 3 bases short and J 7 bases short, with 17 bases between. The CDR3 spans 16 residues. CDR3 sequence: CASSASARGPNSPLHF. CDR3 bases: TGTGCCAGCAGCGCCAGTGCTCGGGGTCCCAATTCACCCCTCCACTTT. Based on the CDR3 plus reference TRBV9 and TRBJ1-6, the full variable domain is DSGVTQTPKHLITATGQRVTLRCSPRSGDLSVYWYQQSLDQGLQFLIQYYNGEERAKGNILERFSAQQFPDLHSELNLSSLELGDSALYFCASSASARGPNSPLHFGNGTRLTVT.

The chain joins TRBV7-3 to TRBJ2-5; TRBD1 matches at 8 bases. J gave up 4 bases and V 5 bases, and 9 bases lay outside the gene matches. The CDR3 has 15 amino acids. Germline V gives CDR1 SGHTA, CDR2 FQGTGA. The CDR3 reads CASSPRTGPGETQYF. The DNA of the CDR3 is TGTGCCAGCAGCCCCCGGACAGGGCCAGGAGAGACCCAGTACTTC.

The chain is built from TRBV7-8 and TRBJ2-7; 9 bases are a match to TRBD1. J lost 2 bases, V lost 5 bases, and 7 bases had no gene match. This CDR3 contains 15 residues. Germline loops: CDR1 SGHVS, CDR2 FQNEAQ. DNA for the CDR3: TGTGCCAGCAGCGCTGGGACAGGGAGGACCTACGAGCAGTACTTC. Translating it yields CASSAGTGRTYEQYF.

V usage is TRBV27 and J usage is TRBJ2-7; D is perhaps TRBD2 (5 bases). The germline V gene has CDR1 MNHEY and CDR2 SMNVEV (reference sequence). This CDR3 comprises 12 residues. The V end lost 4 bases, the J end lost 3 bases, and 7 bases lay between the germline ends. This CDR3 reads CASSSGVYEQYF. The CDR3 nucleotides are TGTGCCAGCAGTTCCGGGGTCTACGAGCAGTACTTC.

V is TRBV4-1 and J is TRBJ1-2; D is ambiguous. The CDR3 length is 14 residues. CDR1 and CDR2 (germline): MGHRA, YSYEKL. V dropped 0 bases and J dropped 4 bases, with 9 bases sitting between them. The CDR3 DNA follows: TGCGCCAGCAGCCAAGATGCAGTGTCCTATGGCTACACCTTC. Translating it yields CASSQDAVSYGYTF.

The chain couples TRBV11-2 to TRBJ2-3; a possible D gene is TRBD2 (6 bases). The V gene's germline CDR1 is SGHAT and CDR2 FQNNGV. CDR3 length equals 14 residues. V lost 1 base and J lost 8, with 13 bases in between. The CDR3 sequence: CASSLGGLPGTQYF. Here the CDR3 DNA reads TGTGCCAGCAGCTTAGGGGGACTCCCAGGTACGCAGTATTTT.

This clone was seen once. The chain carries TRBV4-1 and TRBJ2-3; TRBD2 agrees at 9 bases. V trimming: 4 bases; J trimming: 4 bases; junction bases outside the gene matches: 15. CDR3 length: 18 amino acids. CDR1 is MGHRA, CDR2 YSYEKL, per germline. CDR3 nucleotide sequence: TGCGCCAGCAGCCCCTCGGGGACTAGCAACAACCGGGCAGATACGCAGTATTTT. Translating gives CASSPSGTSNNRADTQYF.

V usage is TRBV5-6 and J usage is TRBJ1-2; D not resolved. Germline loops: CDR1 SGHDT, CDR2 YYEEEE. The V end was cut by 0 bases, the J end by 3 bases, with 6 bases between. The CDR3 spans 13 residues. The CDR3 is CASSLEHHYGYTF. CDR3 DNA: TGTGCCAGCAGCTTGGAACACCACTATGGCTACACCTTC.

The chain employs TRBV2 and TRBJ2-5, with TRBD1 as a possible D gene (6 bases). Deletions cut 6 bases from V and 6 bases from J, with 14 bases between. Germline loops: CDR1 SNHLY, CDR2 FYNNEI. The CDR3 consists of 13 residues. The CDR3 region is CASSVRTDKTQYF. The CDR3 nucleotides read TGTGCCAGCAGCGTCAGGACAGATAAGACCCAGTACTTC.

CDR3 DNA sequence: TGTGCCAGCAGTTCGGACTACAACCTATGGGATACGCAGTATTTT. It translates to CASSSDYNLWDTQYF. V and J are TRBV7-2 and TRBJ2-3; D perhaps matches TRBD2 (6 bases). Trimming took off 6 bases at V and 6 bases at J, with 19 bases between the two ends. Per germline, CDR1 SGHTA and CDR2 FQGNSA. This CDR3 is built from 15 residues.

The rearrangement uses TRBV5-6 and TRBJ1-1; D unresolved. The CDR3 extends over 14 amino acids. In germline, CDR1 is SGHDT, CDR2 YYEEEE. Trimming took off 3 bases at V and 6 bases at J, with 15 bases between the two ends. DNA of the CDR3: TGTGCCAGCAGCTCTTTGCGGGTGGAGGCTGAAGCTTTCTTT. Protein: CASSSLRVEAEAFF.

The genes are TRBV11-2 and TRBJ2-5, with 16 bases aligning to TRBD2. The trim removed 4 bases at V and 3 bases at J, leaving 5 bases unmatched. The CDR3 contains 17 residues. Germline-derived CDR1 and CDR2 are SGHAT and FQNNGV. This chain's CDR3 is CASSSFGTSGGEETQYF. DNA for the CDR3: TGTGCCAGCAGCTCCTTTGGGACTAGCGGGGGGGAAGAGACCCAGTACTTC.

The gene calls are TRBV11-3 and TRBJ1-1, with 9 positions matching TRBD1. The CDR3 runs 15 residues. The germline gives CDR1 SGHNT, CDR2 YENEEA. Germline trimming cut 5 bases from V and 4 bases from J; bases unmatched to any gene: 8. The CDR3 bases are TGTGCCAGCAGCCGGGGCGGACAGGGGATCACTGAAGCTTTCTTT. Translation gives CASSRGGQGITEAFF.

The chain combines TRBV29-1 with TRBJ2-7; D is possibly TRBD2 (5 bases). The CDR3 loop spans 13 amino acids. CDR1 is SQVTM, CDR2 ANQGSEA, per germline. Trimming shortened V by 5 bases and J by 0 bases, and 11 bases separated the two germline ends. The CDR3 loop reads CSVRRGGSYEQYF. The CDR3 region has the DNA TGCAGCGTTCGCCGAGGAGGCTCCTACGAGCAGTACTTC.

The rearrangement links TRBV7-9 to TRBJ1-6, with TRBD1 as a possible D gene (5 bases). Germline assignment: CDR1 SEHNR and CDR2 FQNEAQ (reference sequence). There are 15 residues in the CDR3. V lost 5 bases to trimming and J lost 7 bases, with 15 bases between them. CDR3 nucleotides: TGTGCCAGCAGCACAGGACGGGCCGTGAATTCACCCCTCCACTTT. Its protein product is CASSTGRAVNSPLHF.

V and J are TRBV7-9 and TRBJ1-1, with TRBD1 matching 7 bases. This CDR3 has 12 residues. The V gene end was trimmed by 5 bases and the J gene end by 10 bases; junction bases not matched to a gene: 7. CDR1 is SEHNR and CDR2 is FQNEAQ in the germline V gene (reference sequence). Here the CDR3 DNA reads TGTGCCAGCAGCCAGACAGGGACACCAGCTTTCTTT. Its protein product is CASSQTGTPAFF.

This clone was found once. J is TRBJ2-3 and V is TRBV18; D is uncertain. The CDR3 length is 15 residues. Trimming stripped 5 bases from V and 2 bases from J, with 14 bases between. Germline V lookup: CDR1 KGHSH, CDR2 LQKENI. Here the CDR3 DNA reads TGTGCCAGCTCATCTCTCGGCGGTGACACAGATACGCAGTATTTT. Protein: CASSSLGGDTDTQYF.

This sequence joins TRBV11-2 and TRBJ2-7, with 8 bases lining up with TRBD1. Germline trimming cut 5 bases from V and 5 bases from J; bases unmatched to any gene: 11. Germline CDR1 and CDR2: SGHAT and FQNNGV. The CDR3 is 15 residues long. CDR3 residues: CASSAGQGRVNEQYF. The CDR3 DNA is TGTGCCAGCAGCGCAGGACAGGGAAGAGTGAACGAGCAGTACTTC.

The J gene is TRBJ1-5, the V gene TRBV30; TRBD1 matches 12 bases. The CDR3 consists of 15 residues. V lost 0 bases and J lost 5; bases outside the gene matches: 2. CDR1 and CDR2 from the germline V gene are GTSNPN and SVGIG (reference sequence). CDR3 residues: CAWSVGTGGDQPQHF. The CDR3 bases are TGTGCCTGGAGTGTAGGGACAGGGGGCGATCAGCCCCAGCATTTT.

The gene calls are TRBV29-1 and TRBJ1-3; D not resolved. Per germline, CDR1 SQVTM and CDR2 ANQGSEA. This CDR3 is 13 amino acids long. Trimming took 6 bases from V and 1 from J, leaving 10 bases between them. CDR3: CSVAHTSGNTIYF. For the CDR3, the DNA is TGCAGCGTGGCTCATACGTCTGGAAACACCATATATTTT.

This clone appeared a single time. V is TRBV7-9 and J is TRBJ2-7, with 7 nucleotides matching TRBD2. The V and J ends lost 3 bases and 5 bases, in that order; junction bases with no gene match: 1. The CDR3 consists of 12 residues. The germline V gene encodes CDR1 SEHNR and CDR2 FQNEAQ (reference sequence). The CDR3 is CASSFRGDEQYF. For the CDR3, the DNA is TGTGCCAGCAGCTTTCGGGGGGACGAGCAGTACTTC.

The genes are TRBV29-1 and TRBJ2-1, with D tentatively TRBD2 (5 bases). Germline V gene data show CDR1 as SQVTM and CDR2 as ANQGSEA. V lost 4 bases and J 3 bases, leaving 13 bases between the germline ends. The CDR3 has 14 residues. This CDR3 reads CSVGTTLVYNEQFF. As DNA, the CDR3 is TGCAGCGTTGGGACGACACTAGTCTACAATGAGCAGTTCTTC.

The chain couples TRBV5-4 to TRBJ2-7; a weak D match, TRBD1 (6 bases). Deletions cut 4 bases from V and 0 bases from J, with 26 bases between. Germline V lookup: CDR1 SGHNT, CDR2 YYREEE (reference sequence). The CDR3 extends over 19 amino acids. DNA of the CDR3: TGTGCCAGCAGCCTTGACCGGGACACTCTGGGGGTAGTCTCCTACGAGCAGTACTTC. Amino acids: CASSLDRDTLGVVSYEQYF.

CDR3 DNA: TGTGCCACCAGCAGAGGTACCAGGAACGAGCAGTACTTC. Translation: CATSRGTRNEQYF. This chain joins TRBV15 and TRBJ2-7; D is undetermined. The ends were cut back, 1 base at V and 5 bases at J, with 9 bases in the middle. Germline V gene lookup returns CDR1 LNHNV and CDR2 YYDKDF (reference sequence). CDR3 size: 13 residues.